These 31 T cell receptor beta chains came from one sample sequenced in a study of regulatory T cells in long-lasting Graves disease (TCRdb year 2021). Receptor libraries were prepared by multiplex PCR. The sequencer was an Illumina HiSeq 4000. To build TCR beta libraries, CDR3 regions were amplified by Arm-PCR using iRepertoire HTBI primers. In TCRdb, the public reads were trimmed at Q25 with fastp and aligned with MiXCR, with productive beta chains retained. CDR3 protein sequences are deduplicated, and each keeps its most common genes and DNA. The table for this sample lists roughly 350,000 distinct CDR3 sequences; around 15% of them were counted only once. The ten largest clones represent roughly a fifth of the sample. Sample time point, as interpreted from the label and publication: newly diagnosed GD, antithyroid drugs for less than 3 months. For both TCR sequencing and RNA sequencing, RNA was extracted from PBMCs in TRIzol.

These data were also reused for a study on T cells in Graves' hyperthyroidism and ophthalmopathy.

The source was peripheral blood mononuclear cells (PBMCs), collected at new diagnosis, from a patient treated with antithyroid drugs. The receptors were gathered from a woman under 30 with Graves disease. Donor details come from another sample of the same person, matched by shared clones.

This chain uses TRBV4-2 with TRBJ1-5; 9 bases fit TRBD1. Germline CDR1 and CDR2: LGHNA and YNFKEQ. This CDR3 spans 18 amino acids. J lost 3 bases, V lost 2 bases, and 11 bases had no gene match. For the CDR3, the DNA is TGTGCCAGCAGCCAAACCCGGACTGGGACAGGGATCAATCAGCCCCAGCATTTT. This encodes CASSQTRTGTGINQPQHF.

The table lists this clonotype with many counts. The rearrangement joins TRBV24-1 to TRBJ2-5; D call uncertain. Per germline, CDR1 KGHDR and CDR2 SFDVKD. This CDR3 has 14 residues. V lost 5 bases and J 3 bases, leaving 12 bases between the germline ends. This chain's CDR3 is CATSALGGKETQYF. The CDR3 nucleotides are TGTGCCACCAGTGCCTTGGGTGGAAAAGAGACCCAGTACTTC.

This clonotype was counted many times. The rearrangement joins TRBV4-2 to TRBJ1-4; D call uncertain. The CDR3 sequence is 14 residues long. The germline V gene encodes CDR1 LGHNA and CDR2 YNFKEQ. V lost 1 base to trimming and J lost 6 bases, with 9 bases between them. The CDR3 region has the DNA TGTGCCAGCAGCCAAGGGGCCCGGGATGAAAAACTGTTTTTT. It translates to CASSQGARDEKLFF.

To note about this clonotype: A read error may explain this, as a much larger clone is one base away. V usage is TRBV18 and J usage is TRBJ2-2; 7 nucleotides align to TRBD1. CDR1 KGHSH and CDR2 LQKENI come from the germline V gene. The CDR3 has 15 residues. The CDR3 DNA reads TGTGCCAGCTCACTAGGGACAGCGAACACCGGGAAGCTGTTTTTT. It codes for CASSLGTANTGKLFF.

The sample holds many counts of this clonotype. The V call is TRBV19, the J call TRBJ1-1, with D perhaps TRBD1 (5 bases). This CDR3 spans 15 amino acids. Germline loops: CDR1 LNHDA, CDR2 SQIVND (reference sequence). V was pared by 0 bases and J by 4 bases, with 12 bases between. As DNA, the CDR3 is TGTGCCAGTAGTATAGACGGCAGGGCGGCCACTGAAGCTTTCTTT. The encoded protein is CASSIDGRAATEAFF.

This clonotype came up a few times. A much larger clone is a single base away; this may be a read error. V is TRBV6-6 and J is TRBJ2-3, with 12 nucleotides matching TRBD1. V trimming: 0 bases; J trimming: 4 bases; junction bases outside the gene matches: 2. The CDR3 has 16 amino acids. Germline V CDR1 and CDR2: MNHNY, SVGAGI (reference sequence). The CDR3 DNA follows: TGTGCCAGCAGTTACTCGGGACAGGGGGCGGCAGATACGCAGTATTTT. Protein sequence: CASSYSGQGAADTQYF.

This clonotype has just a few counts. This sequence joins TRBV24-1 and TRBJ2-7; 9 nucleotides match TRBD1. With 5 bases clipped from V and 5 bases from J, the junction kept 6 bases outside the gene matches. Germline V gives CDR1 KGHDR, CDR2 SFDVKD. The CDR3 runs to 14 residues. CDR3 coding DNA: TGTGCCACCAGTGCGGGACAGGGTTTGGACGAGCAGTACTTC. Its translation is CATSAGQGLDEQYF.

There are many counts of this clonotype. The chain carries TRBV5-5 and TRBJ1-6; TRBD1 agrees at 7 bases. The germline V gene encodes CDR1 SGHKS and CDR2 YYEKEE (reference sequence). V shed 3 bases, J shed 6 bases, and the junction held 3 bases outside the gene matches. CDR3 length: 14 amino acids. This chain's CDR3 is CASSWGQTNSPLHF. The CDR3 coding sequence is TGTGCCAGCAGCTGGGGACAGACTAATTCACCCCTCCACTTT.

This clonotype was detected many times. CDR3 bases: TGTGCCAGCAGCTTGAGGGTTTTGGGGGGGATGAACACTGAAGCTTTCTTT. Translated, it gives CASSLRVLGGMNTEAFF. The chain is built from TRBV5-5 and TRBJ1-1; possibly TRBD1 for D (5 bases). Per the germline V gene, CDR1 is SGHKS and CDR2 is YYEKEE (reference sequence). V was clipped by 1 base and J by 0 bases, with 16 bases between them. The CDR3 consists of 17 residues.

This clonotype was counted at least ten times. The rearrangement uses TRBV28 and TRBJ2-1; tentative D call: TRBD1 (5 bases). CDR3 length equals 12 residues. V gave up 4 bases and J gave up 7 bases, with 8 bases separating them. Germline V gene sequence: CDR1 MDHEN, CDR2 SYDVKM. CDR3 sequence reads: CASSYRTNEQFF. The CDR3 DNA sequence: TGTGCCAGCAGTTACCGGACAAATGAGCAGTTCTTC.

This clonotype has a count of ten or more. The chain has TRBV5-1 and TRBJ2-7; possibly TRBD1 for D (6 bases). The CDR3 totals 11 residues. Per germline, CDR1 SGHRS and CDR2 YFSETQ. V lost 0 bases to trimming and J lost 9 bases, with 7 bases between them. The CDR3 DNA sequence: TGCGCCAGCAGCTTGGAGGGGGTGCAGTACTTC. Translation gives CASSLEGVQYF.

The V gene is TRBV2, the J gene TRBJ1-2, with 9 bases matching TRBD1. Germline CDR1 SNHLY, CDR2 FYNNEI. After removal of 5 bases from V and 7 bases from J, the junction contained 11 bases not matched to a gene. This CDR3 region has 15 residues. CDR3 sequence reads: CASSYDGTGTGGYTF. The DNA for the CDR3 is TGTGCCAGCAGTTACGATGGGACAGGGACAGGTGGCTACACCTTC.

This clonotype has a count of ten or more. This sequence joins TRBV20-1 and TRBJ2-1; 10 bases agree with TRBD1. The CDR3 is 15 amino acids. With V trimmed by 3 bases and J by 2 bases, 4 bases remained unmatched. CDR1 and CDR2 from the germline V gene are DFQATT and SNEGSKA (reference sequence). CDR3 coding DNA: TGCAGTGCTAGGGGACAGGGGAATACCTACAATGAGCAGTTCTTC. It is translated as CSARGQGNTYNEQFF.

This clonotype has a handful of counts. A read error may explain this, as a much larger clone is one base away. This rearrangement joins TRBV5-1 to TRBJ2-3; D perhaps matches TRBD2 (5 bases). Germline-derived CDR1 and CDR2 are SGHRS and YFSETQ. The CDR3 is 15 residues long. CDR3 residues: CAGSFSEAFTDTQYF. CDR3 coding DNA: TGCGCCGGCAGCTTCTCGGAGGCCTTCACAGATACGCAGTATTTT.

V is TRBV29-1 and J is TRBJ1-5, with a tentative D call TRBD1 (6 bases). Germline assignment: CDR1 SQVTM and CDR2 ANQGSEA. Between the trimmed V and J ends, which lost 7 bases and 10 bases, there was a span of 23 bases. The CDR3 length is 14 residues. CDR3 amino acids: CSARLVGHPIPQHF. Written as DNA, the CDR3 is TGCAGCGCCCGCCTGGTGGGACACCCAATTCCCCAGCATTTT.

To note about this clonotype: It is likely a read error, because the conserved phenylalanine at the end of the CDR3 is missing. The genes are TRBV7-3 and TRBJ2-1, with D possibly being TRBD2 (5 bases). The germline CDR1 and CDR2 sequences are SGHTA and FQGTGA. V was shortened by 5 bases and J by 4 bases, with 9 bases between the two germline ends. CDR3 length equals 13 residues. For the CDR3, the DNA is TGTGCCAGCAGCCCGGGGTCGTACAATGAGCAGTTCCTC. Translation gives CASSPGSYNEQFL.

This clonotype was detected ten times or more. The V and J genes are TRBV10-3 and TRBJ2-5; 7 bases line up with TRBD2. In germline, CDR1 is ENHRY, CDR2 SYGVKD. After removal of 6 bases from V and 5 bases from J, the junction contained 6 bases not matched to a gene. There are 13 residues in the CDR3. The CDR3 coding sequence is TGTGCCATCAGAGCGGGAAGAGGGGAGACCCAGTACTTC. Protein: CAIRAGRGETQYF.

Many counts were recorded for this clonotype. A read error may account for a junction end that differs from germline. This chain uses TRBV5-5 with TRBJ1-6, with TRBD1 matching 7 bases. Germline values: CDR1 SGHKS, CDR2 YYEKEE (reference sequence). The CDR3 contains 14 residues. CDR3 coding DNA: TGCGCCAGCAGCTTGGGGACAGAGAATTCACCCCTCCACTTT. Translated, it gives CASSLGTENSPLHF.

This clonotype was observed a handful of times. The CDR3 is CASSVAGTGVEKLFF. CDR3 bases: TGTGCCAGCAGCGTAGCTGGGACAGGGGTCGAAAAACTGTTTTTT. The chain couples TRBV9 to TRBJ1-4; 10 nucleotides line up with TRBD1. V shed 0 bases, J shed 8 bases, and the junction held 4 bases outside the gene matches. Germline V gives CDR1 SGDLS, CDR2 YYNGEE. The CDR3 loop spans 15 amino acids.

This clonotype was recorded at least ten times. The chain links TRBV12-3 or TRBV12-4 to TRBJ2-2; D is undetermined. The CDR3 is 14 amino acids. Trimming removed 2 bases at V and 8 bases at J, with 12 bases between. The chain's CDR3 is CASSLSRWGGELFF. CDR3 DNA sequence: TGTGCCAGCAGTTTATCTCGTTGGGGTGGGGAGCTGTTTTTT.

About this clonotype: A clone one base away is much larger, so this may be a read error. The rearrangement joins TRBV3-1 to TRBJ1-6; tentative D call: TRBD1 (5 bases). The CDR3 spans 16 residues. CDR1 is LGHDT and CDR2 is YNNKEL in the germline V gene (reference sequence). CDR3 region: CGSSQDVRVHNSPLHF. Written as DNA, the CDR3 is TGTGGCAGCAGCCAAGATGTCAGGGTTCATAATTCACCCCTCCACTTT.

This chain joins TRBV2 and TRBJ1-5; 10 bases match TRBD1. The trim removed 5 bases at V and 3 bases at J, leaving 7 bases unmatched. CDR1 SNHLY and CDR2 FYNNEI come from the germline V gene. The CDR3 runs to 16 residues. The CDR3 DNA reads TGTGCCAGCAGTTTGTCCGGGACAGGGGACAATCAGCCCCAGCATTTT. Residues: CASSLSGTGDNQPQHF.

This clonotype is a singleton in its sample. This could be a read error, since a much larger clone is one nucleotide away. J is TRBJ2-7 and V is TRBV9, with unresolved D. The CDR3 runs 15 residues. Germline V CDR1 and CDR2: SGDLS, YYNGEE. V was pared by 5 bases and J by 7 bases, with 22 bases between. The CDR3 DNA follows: TGTGCCAGCAGTGACGGAGTTCTGGGTTACAATGAGCAGTACTTC. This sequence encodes CASSDGVLGYNEQYF.

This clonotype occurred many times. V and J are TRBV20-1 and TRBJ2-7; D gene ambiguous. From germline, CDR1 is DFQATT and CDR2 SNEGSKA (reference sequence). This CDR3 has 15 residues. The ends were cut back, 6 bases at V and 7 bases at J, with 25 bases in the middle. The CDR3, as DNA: TGCAGTGCCGATACACAATGGAGACCGGGTACTGAGCAGTACTTC. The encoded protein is CSADTQWRPGTEQYF.

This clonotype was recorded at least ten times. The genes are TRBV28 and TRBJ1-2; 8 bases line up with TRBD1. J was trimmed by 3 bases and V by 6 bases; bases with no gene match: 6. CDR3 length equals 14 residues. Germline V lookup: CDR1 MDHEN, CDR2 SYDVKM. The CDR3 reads CASRGDRSYYGYTF. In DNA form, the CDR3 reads TGTGCCAGCAGGGGGGACAGGTCCTACTATGGCTACACCTTC.

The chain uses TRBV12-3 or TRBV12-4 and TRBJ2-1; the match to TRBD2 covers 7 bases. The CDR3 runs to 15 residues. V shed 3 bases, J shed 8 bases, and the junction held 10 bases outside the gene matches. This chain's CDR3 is CASSLKRDRAYEQFF. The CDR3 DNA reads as TGTGCCAGCAGTTTGAAGCGGGATCGTGCATATGAGCAGTTCTTC.

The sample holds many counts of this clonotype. The CDR3 sequence is CASQTGYQNIQYF. The DNA of the CDR3 is TGTGCCAGCCAGACAGGCTACCAAAACATTCAGTACTTC. The chain recombines TRBV2 with TRBJ2-4; D might be TRBD1 (6 bases). CDR1 SNHLY and CDR2 FYNNEI come from the germline V gene. The V end was cut by 8 bases, the J end by 5 bases, with 13 bases between. This CDR3 region has 13 residues. Looking up the rest from reference TRBV2 and TRBJ2-4 gives the full variable domain: EPEVTQTPSHQVTQMGQEVILRCVPISNHLYFYWYRQILGQKVEFLVSFYNNEISEKSEIFDDQFSVERPDGSNFTLKIRSTKLEDSAMYFCASQTGYQNIQYFGAGTRLSVL.

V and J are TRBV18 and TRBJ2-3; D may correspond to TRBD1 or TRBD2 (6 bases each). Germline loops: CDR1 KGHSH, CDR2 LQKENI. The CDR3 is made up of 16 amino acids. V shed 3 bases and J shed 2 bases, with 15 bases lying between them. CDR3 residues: CASSPGAGKATDTQYF. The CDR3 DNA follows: TGTGCCAGCTCACCGGGGGCGGGGAAGGCCACAGATACGCAGTATTTT.

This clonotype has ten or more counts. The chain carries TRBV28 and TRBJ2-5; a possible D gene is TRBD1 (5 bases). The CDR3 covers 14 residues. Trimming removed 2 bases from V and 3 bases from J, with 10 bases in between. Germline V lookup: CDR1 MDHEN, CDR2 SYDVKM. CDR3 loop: CASSLVPREETQYF. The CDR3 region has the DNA TGTGCCAGCAGTTTAGTCCCCAGGGAAGAGACCCAGTACTTC.

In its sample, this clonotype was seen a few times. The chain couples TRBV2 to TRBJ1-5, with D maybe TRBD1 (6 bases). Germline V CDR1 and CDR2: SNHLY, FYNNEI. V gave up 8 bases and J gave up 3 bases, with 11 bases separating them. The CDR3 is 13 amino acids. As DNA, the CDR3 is TGTGCCAGCTGTAGGGGGAACAATCAGCCCCAGCATTTT. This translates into CASCRGNNQPQHF.

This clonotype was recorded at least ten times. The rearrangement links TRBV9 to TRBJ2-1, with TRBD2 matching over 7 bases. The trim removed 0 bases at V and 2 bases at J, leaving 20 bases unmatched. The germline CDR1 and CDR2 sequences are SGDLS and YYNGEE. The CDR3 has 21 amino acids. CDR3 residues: CASSVAVGSGKRWGTYNEQFF. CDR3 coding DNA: TGTGCCAGCAGCGTAGCTGTGGGGAGCGGGAAAAGGTGGGGAACCTACAATGAGCAGTTCTTC.